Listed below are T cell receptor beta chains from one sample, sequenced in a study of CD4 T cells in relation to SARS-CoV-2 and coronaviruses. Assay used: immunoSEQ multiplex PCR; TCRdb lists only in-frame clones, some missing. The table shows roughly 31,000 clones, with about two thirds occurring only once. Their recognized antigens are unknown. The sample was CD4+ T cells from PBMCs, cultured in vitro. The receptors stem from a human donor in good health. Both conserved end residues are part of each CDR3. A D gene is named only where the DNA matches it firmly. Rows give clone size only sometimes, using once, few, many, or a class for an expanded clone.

TGCAGCGTGAAAAGCGGGAGCCGTCCCTACGAGCAGTACTTC	CSVKSGSRPYEQYF	TRBV29-1	TRBD2	TRBJ2-7	-
TGCGCCAGCAGCCAAGTAGCCGGGGGAGGGTTACCTGGGGCCAACGTCCTGACTTTC	CASSQVAGGGLPGANVLTF	TRBV4-3	TRBD2	TRBJ2-6	-
TGTGCCACCAGCAGAGAGTCAGCGGGAGTAGTCAATGAGCAGTTCTTC	CATSRESAGVVNEQFF	TRBV15	TRBD2	TRBJ2-1	-
TGTGCCAGCAGCCTACAAGGATCGACTGAAGCTTTCTTT	CASSLQGSTEAFF	TRBV14	-	TRBJ1-1	few
TGCAGTGCTAGTAGGGGGGACCGTGAAAAACTGTTTTTT	CSASRGDREKLFF	TRBV20-1	-	TRBJ1-4	-
TGTGCCAGCAGCTTAGCCCTCAGACAGGGTGAAACTTTCTTT	CASSLALRQGETFF	TRBV7-2	TRBD1	TRBJ1-1	-
TGTGCCAGCAGCTTATTCTCCTACGAGCAGTACTTC	CASSLFSYEQYF	TRBV5-6	-	TRBJ2-7	-
TGTGCCAGCAGCTTAACAGGGGGGGGAGAGACCCAGTACTTC	CASSLTGGGETQYF	TRBV7-2	-	TRBJ2-5	-
TGTGCCTGGAGTGTCGGCCTAGATAATGAGCAGTTCTTC	CAWSVGLDNEQFF	TRBV30	-	TRBJ2-1	-
TGTGCCAGCAGTGAAACTACAGGGCCGGGCGGCTACACCTTC	CASSETTGPGGYTF	TRBV6-1	-	TRBJ1-2	-
TGTGCCAGCAGCCAGGGGCTAGCCGGCTACGAGCAGTACTTC	CASSQGLAGYEQYF	TRBV11-2	-	TRBJ2-7	-
TGTGCCAGTAAAATGTCCACAGGGCCTTTCGCCAACTATGGCTACACCTTC	CASKMSTGPFANYGYTF	TRBV19	-	TRBJ1-2	-
TGTGCCAGCAGCTTCGTAGCGGGAGGGCAAGAGACCCAGTACTTC	CASSFVAGGQETQYF	TRBV7-6	TRBD2	TRBJ2-5	-
TGTGCCAGTACCGCAGCAAGCAATCAGCCCCAGCATTTT	CASTAASNQPQHF	TRBV19	-	TRBJ1-5	-
TGTGCCAGTAGCGACAACCCGACAGGGAAGAATTCACCCCTCCACTTT	CASSDNPTGKNSPLHF	TRBV19	TRBD1	TRBJ1-6	few
TGTGCCAGCAGCTTAGCCCCAGGAGAGACCCAGTACTTC	CASSLAPGETQYF	TRBV7-2	-	TRBJ2-5	-
TGTGCCAGCAGTTCCAGCCCCTATGGCTACACCTTC	CASSSSPYGYTF	TRBV12-3/TRBV12-4	-	TRBJ1-2	-
TGTGCCAGTAGTATAGATTGGACAGGAAATGGCTACACCTTC	CASSIDWTGNGYTF	TRBV19	TRBD1	TRBJ1-2	-
TGTGCCAGCAGTCTACACGACGGGACAGGGTATAGCAATCAGCCCCAGCATTTT	CASSLHDGTGYSNQPQHF	TRBV6-6	TRBD1	TRBJ1-5	few
TGCGCCAGCAGCCAAGATCAGGGCGCCGGGGGGGAGACCCAGTACTTC	CASSQDQGAGGETQYF	TRBV4-1	TRBD2	TRBJ2-5	-
TGTGCCAGCAGCTTAGCGGGTCGGACCTACGAGCAGTACTTC	CASSLAGRTYEQYF	TRBV7-2	-	TRBJ2-7	-
TGTGCCAGCAGCTCCCGACTAGGGGGTTTTCAAGAGACCCAGTACTTC	CASSSRLGGFQETQYF	TRBV7-9	-	TRBJ2-5	-
TGCGCCAGCAGCCAAGACCCCAGGGGTTTCTACGAGCAGTACTTC	CASSQDPRGFYEQYF	TRBV4-3	-	TRBJ2-7	-
TGTGCCAGCAGTGACCCTTTTCCGGGAGATACGCAGTATTTT	CASSDPFPGDTQYF	TRBV6-2/TRBV6-3	-	TRBJ2-3	-
TGTGCAAGCCGGGTGAGGTGGACCCAGTACTTC	CASRVRWTQYF	TRBV6-5	-	TRBJ2-5	-
TGTGCCAGCAGCCAAGATGTTAGCAATCAGCCCCAGCATTTT	CASSQDVSNQPQHF	TRBV3-1/TRBV3-2	-	TRBJ1-5	-
TGTGCCAGCAGCGAGGACAGATTTGAGACCCAGTACTTC	CASSEDRFETQYF	TRBV7-7	-	TRBJ2-5	once
TGTGCCAGCAGCTTGGCCAGACAGGGGGCCGGGGAGCTGTTTTTT	CASSLARQGAGELFF	TRBV5-4	TRBD1	TRBJ2-2	-
TGTGCCAGCAGCTTAGGGGCCGGGCTGGATACGCAGTATTTT	CASSLGAGLDTQYF	TRBV7-2	-	TRBJ2-3	-
TGTGCCAGCAGTTTGGGACAGGGGGTGAACACTGAAGCTTTCTTT	CASSLGQGVNTEAFF	TRBV6-2/TRBV6-3	TRBD1	TRBJ1-1	-
TGCGCCAGCAGCCCCCTGACTCGCTCCCCTAGGGAGACCCAGTACTTC	CASSPLTRSPRETQYF	TRBV4-1	-	TRBJ2-5	-
TGTGCCAGCAGCGAGGGGGGGAGGGATGGCTACACCTTC	CASSEGGRDGYTF	TRBV9	-	TRBJ1-2	-
TGTGCCAGCAGCCCATCCTACGAGCAGTACTTC	CASSPSYEQYF	TRBV21-1	-	TRBJ2-7	few
TGTGCCAGCAGCCGCCGGAGCGGGAAAAGCACAGATACGCAGTATTTT	CASSRRSGKSTDTQYF	TRBV7-2	TRBD2	TRBJ2-3	-
TGTGCCAGCAGCCAATCCGGACTAGCGGGGGCCACAGATACGCAGTATTTT	CASSQSGLAGATDTQYF	TRBV7-2	TRBD2	TRBJ2-3	-